What follows is one T cell receptor beta chain and its context. Its antigen is still unknown. The sample is drawn from a study of cytomegalovirus exposure and HLA in healthy donors. Study in general: Most donors, less than 85% of approximately 400 genotyped, fell in the Caucasian-associated ancestry cluster. Study conclusions and caveats: A missense DCLRE1C variant was associated with V- and J-gene trimming of TCR beta chains in a later analysis, and an independent cohort replicated the association. As confirmed in vitro, a few CMV-associated chains were specific for CMV antigens.

PCR primers comprised 60 Vbeta and 13 Jbeta primers. Here immunoSEQ multiplex PCR was the method, and the copy in TCRdb shows in-frame clones only, minus some. Found here are 150,000 to 200,000 clones, about 77% of them singletons; the top ten hold roughly 2.5%. The receptor was isolated from a woman aged 25 to 39 in good health and CMV-seropositive. Sequencing was performed on PBMCs.

The CDR3 protein is CASRAQGGPYEQYF. The CDR3 nucleotides are TGTGCCAGCAGAGCCCAAGGGGGTCCCTACGAGCAGTACTTC. The chain couples TRBV2 to TRBJ2-7; D may be TRBD1 (6 bases). Germline CDR1 SNHLY, CDR2 FYNNEI. Between the trimmed V and J ends, which lost 6 bases and 2 bases, there was a span of 14 bases. The CDR3 consists of 14 residues.